This entry lists 21 T cell receptor beta chains sequenced from one sample in a study of T cells in Graves' hyperthyroidism and ophthalmopathy. TCR beta CDR3 regions were amplified from RNA transcripts. When the TCR CDR3 underwent first-round RT-PCR, the HTBI primer set was used. TCRdb itself ran the multiplex PCR reads through MiXCR, one entry per CDR3 protein. This sample yields 750,000 to 900,000 distinct CDR3 sequences, of which more than 30% are seen a single time; around 9.3% belongs to the top ten. The specimen was blood. The source is a man in his late teens or twenties with Graves' hyperthyroidism.

This clonotype was recorded many times. J is TRBJ1-2 and V is TRBV10-3; no reliable D call. CDR1 is ENHRY, CDR2 SYGVKD, per germline. The CDR3 sequence is 14 residues long. The V end lost 6 bases, the J end lost 5 bases, and 16 bases lay between the germline ends. In DNA, the CDR3 is TGTGCCATCAGAGGGAGTGGGGTTCGGTATGGCTACACCTTC. Amino acids: CAIRGSGVRYGYTF.

This clonotype showed up just a few times. This clone may be a read error of a much larger clone one base away. V and J are TRBV11-3 and TRBJ1-3; D is unresolved. Germline V gene lookup returns CDR1 SGHNT and CDR2 YENEEA. Between the trimmed V and J ends, which lost 5 bases and 0 bases, there was a span of 8 bases. This CDR3 spans 14 amino acids. CDR3 in amino acids: CASSPGVSGNTIYF. The CDR3 DNA is TGTGCCAGCAGCCCCGGGGTCTCTGGAAACACCATATATTTT.

As DNA, the CDR3 is TGCAGTGCCAGTCCCCCCTCTGCCGAGCAGTACTTC. It encodes CSASPPSAEQYF. The V call is TRBV20-1, the J call TRBJ2-7; D is undetermined. This CDR3 spans 12 amino acids. Deletions cut 6 bases from V and 6 bases from J, with 15 bases between. The V gene's germline CDR1 is DFQATT and CDR2 SNEGSKA (reference sequence).

The V call is TRBV9, the J call TRBJ2-7; perhaps D is TRBD1 or TRBD2 (7 bases each). The CDR3 runs 17 residues. Trimming removed 4 bases at V and 6 bases at J, with 26 bases between. The germline V gene encodes CDR1 SGDLS and CDR2 YYNGEE. CDR3 amino acids: CASSSGGEGPVMGEQYF. The DNA for the CDR3 is TGTGCCAGCAGCTCAGGGGGGGAGGGCCCGGTAATGGGCGAGCAGTACTTC.

The J gene is TRBJ2-7, the V gene TRBV7-8; 11 nucleotides line up with TRBD2. The CDR3 is 17 amino acids. CDR1 and CDR2 from the germline V gene are SGHVS and FQNEAQ. The junction had 12 bases not matched to a gene; V was cut back by 5 bases and J by 3 bases. The CDR3 bases are TGTGCCAGCAGCCTCACTAGCGGGGGTCCTCTTTTCTACGAGCAGTACTTC. Translated: CASSLTSGGPLFYEQYF.

In its sample, this clonotype was seen many times. CDR3 sequence: CSASVASLNQPQHF. The CDR3 DNA follows: TGCAGTGCTAGCGTGGCCAGCCTTAATCAGCCCCAGCATTTT. This chain connects TRBV20-1 to TRBJ1-5; D is uncertain. The V end was cut by 3 bases, the J end by 4 bases, with 13 bases between. The germline CDR1 and CDR2 sequences are DFQATT and SNEGSKA (reference sequence). The CDR3 extends over 14 amino acids.

This clonotype was seen a few times. V usage is TRBV5-6 and J usage is TRBJ2-5; D not resolved. CDR3 length equals 13 residues. V lost 3 bases to trimming and J lost 5 bases, with 11 bases between them. From germline, CDR1 is SGHDT and CDR2 YYEEEE. The CDR3 loop is CASSWTDGETQYF. Written as DNA, the CDR3 is TGTGCCAGCAGCTGGACCGATGGGGAGACCCAGTACTTC. Based on the CDR3 plus reference TRBV5-6 and TRBJ2-5, the full variable domain is DAGVTQSPTHLIKTRGQQVTLRCSPKSGHDTVSWYQQALGQGPQFIFQYYEEEERQRGNFPDRFSGHQFPNYSSELNVNALLLGDSALYLCASSWTDGETQYFGPGTRLLVL.

The chain has TRBV7-2 and TRBJ1-3; possibly TRBD1 for D (5 bases). This CDR3 comprises 16 residues. Germline V lookup: CDR1 SGHTA, CDR2 FQGNSA. Trimming removed 5 bases at V and 3 bases at J, with 17 bases between. Written as DNA, the CDR3 is TGTGCCAGCAGCGTGGGACTAGCGGGATATGGAAACACCATATATTTT. It yields the protein CASSVGLAGYGNTIYF.

The chain combines TRBV2 with TRBJ2-5; D gene uncertain. V was pared by 5 bases and J by 3 bases, with 13 bases between. Germline V gene sequence: CDR1 SNHLY, CDR2 FYNNEI. This CDR3 region has 14 residues. CDR3 sequence: CASSPPAEEETQYF. The CDR3 DNA sequence: TGTGCCAGCAGTCCCCCGGCTGAGGAAGAGACCCAGTACTTC. Full variable domain (missing parts from reference TRBV2 and TRBJ2-5): EPEVTQTPSHQVTQMGQEVILRCVPISNHLYFYWYRQILGQKVEFLVSFYNNEISEKSEIFDDQFSVERPDGSNFTLKIRSTKLEDSAMYFCASSPPAEEETQYFGPGTRLLVL.

Points on this clonotype: This may be a read error, as it is one base from a much larger clone. The chain links TRBV5-1 to TRBJ2-6; D might be TRBD2 (5 bases). V was pared by 0 bases and J by 12 bases, with 10 bases between. The germline V gene has CDR1 SGHRS and CDR2 YFSETQ. The CDR3 covers 13 residues. CDR3 DNA: TGCGCCAGCAGCTTGGGTGTGGACTTCGTCCTGACTTTC. It yields the protein CASSLGVDFVLTF.

This clonotype was seen a handful of times. This chain joins TRBV9 and TRBJ2-5; 9 bases align to TRBD2. This CDR3 comprises 15 residues. Per the germline V gene, CDR1 is SGDLS and CDR2 is YYNGEE. Trimming took 0 bases from V and 5 from J; bases not matched to a gene: 5. CDR3 loop: CASSVGGGGAETQYF. The CDR3 region has the DNA TGTGCCAGCAGCGTAGGGGGCGGGGGGGCGGAGACCCAGTACTTC.

This clonotype was counted ten times or more. The chain joins TRBV7-8 to TRBJ1-3, with unresolved D. V was cut by 2 bases and J by 8 bases, with 7 bases left in between. There are 12 residues in the CDR3. Per the germline V gene, CDR1 is SGHVS and CDR2 is FQNEAQ. CDR3 loop: CASSLYGDTIYF. CDR3 sequence (DNA): TGTGCCAGCAGCTTATACGGGGACACCATATATTTT.

This chain links TRBV29-1 with TRBJ2-5; 12 bases are a match to TRBD2. Germline trimming cut 7 bases from V and 5 bases from J; bases unmatched to any gene: 8. The CDR3 has 14 residues. Germline-derived CDR1 and CDR2 are SQVTM and ANQGSEA. The CDR3 spells CSGWTSGVGETQYF. The CDR3 DNA follows: TGCAGCGGATGGACTAGCGGGGTAGGGGAGACCCAGTACTTC.

On this clonotype: Being one base from a much bigger clone, this may be a read error. The chain combines TRBV19 with TRBJ2-2, with TRBD1 matching 8 bases. After removal of 6 bases from V and 2 bases from J, the junction contained 5 bases not matched to a gene. This CDR3 is built from 15 residues. From germline, CDR1 is LNHDA and CDR2 SQIVND (reference sequence). The CDR3 protein is CASSVQGANTGELFF. In DNA form, the CDR3 reads TGTGCCAGTAGCGTCCAGGGGGCTAACACCGGGGAGCTGTTTTTT.

The chain uses TRBV7-9 and TRBJ2-7; no firm D call. The V and J ends lost 4 bases and 2 bases respectively, with 9 bases between them. The CDR3 has 13 amino acids. Germline CDR1 SEHNR, CDR2 FQNEAQ (reference sequence). The CDR3 sequence: CASSYTVTYEQYF. The CDR3 nucleotides read TGTGCCAGCAGCTATACAGTGACCTACGAGCAGTACTTC.

CDR3 in amino acids: CSVPRGDGTEAFF. The CDR3 region has the DNA TGCAGCGTTCCACGGGGAGATGGGACTGAAGCTTTCTTT. The chain couples TRBV29-1 to TRBJ1-1; no clear D gene. V shed 5 bases and J shed 5 bases, with 15 bases lying between them. Germline CDR1 reads SQVTM; CDR2 reads ANQGSEA. This CDR3 has 13 residues.

V and J are TRBV7-2 and TRBJ2-2; no clear D gene. The length of the CDR3 is 14 residues. Trimming stripped 5 bases from V and 7 bases from J, with 14 bases between. The germline gives CDR1 SGHTA, CDR2 FQGNSA. CDR3 in DNA: TGTGCCAGCAGCAAACGAAGTCAAGGCGGGGAGCTGTTTTTT. Translating gives CASSKRSQGGELFF.

The chain has TRBV9 and TRBJ2-7; D is possibly TRBD2 (5 bases). CDR1 SGDLS and CDR2 YYNGEE come from the germline V gene. The CDR3 has 13 residues. Trimming cost V 2 bases and J 4 bases, with 10 bases left between them. The CDR3 here is CASSVRRWYEQYF. The CDR3 DNA follows: TGTGCCAGCAGCGTTAGGAGGTGGTACGAGCAGTACTTC.

This clonotype has only a few counts. V gene TRBV6-5 combines with J gene TRBJ2-7; perhaps TRBD1 as D (6 bases). The length of the CDR3 is 14 residues. Per the germline V gene, CDR1 is MNHEY and CDR2 is SVGAGI. The ends were cut back, 7 bases at V and 1 base at J, with 14 bases in the middle. CDR3 coding DNA: TGTGCCAGCACTCGAGACAGGTTTTCCTACGAGCAGTACTTC. Its protein product is CASTRDRFSYEQYF.

The V call is TRBV15, the J call TRBJ1-2; D not certain. V was clipped by 2 bases and J by 4 bases, with 11 bases between them. Germline V gives CDR1 LNHNV, CDR2 YYDKDF (reference sequence). This CDR3 comprises 14 residues. CDR3: CATSRNTNFYGYTF. The CDR3 DNA is TGTGCCACCAGCAGAAACACCAACTTCTATGGCTACACCTTC.

Many counts were recorded for this clonotype. V gene TRBV7-9 combines with J gene TRBJ2-5; D not certain. Per germline, CDR1 SEHNR and CDR2 FQNEAQ (reference sequence). V was clipped by 4 bases and J by 7 bases, with 7 bases between them. This CDR3 region has 11 residues. CDR3 amino acids: CASSSDSTQYF. In DNA form, the CDR3 reads TGTGCCAGCAGCTCCGATTCGACCCAGTACTTC. Based on the CDR3 plus reference TRBV7-9 and TRBJ2-5, the full variable domain is DTGVSQNPRHKITKRGQNVTFRCDPISEHNRLYWYRQTLGQGPEFLTYFQNEAQLEKSRLLSDRFSAERPKGSFSTLEIQRTEQGDSAMYLCASSSDSTQYFGPGTRLLVL.